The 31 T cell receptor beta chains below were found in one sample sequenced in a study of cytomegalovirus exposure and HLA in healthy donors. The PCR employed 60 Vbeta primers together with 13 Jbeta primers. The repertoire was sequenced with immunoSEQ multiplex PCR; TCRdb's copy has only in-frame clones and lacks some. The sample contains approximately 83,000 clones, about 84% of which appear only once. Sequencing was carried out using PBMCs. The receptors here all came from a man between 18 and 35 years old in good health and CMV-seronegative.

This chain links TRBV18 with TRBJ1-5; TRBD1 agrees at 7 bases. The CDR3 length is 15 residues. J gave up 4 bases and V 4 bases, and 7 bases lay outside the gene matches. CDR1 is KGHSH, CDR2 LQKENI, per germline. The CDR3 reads CASSLTGQNNQPQHF. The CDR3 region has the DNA TGTGCCAGCTCACTAACGGGACAGAATAATCAGCCCCAGCATTTT. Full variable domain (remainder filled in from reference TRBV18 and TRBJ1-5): NAGVMQNPRHLVRRRGQEARLRCSPMKGHSHVYWYRQLPEEGLKFMVYLQKENIIDESGMPKERFSAEFPKEGPSILRIQQVVRGDSAAYFCASSLTGQNNQPQHFGDGTRLSIL.

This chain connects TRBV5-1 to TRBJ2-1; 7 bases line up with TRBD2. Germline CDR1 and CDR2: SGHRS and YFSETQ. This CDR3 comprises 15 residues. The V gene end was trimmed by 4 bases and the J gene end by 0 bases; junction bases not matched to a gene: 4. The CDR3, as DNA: TGCGCCAGCAGCCCCACGGGGGGCTCCTACAATGAGCAGTTCTTC. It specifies CASSPTGGSYNEQFF.

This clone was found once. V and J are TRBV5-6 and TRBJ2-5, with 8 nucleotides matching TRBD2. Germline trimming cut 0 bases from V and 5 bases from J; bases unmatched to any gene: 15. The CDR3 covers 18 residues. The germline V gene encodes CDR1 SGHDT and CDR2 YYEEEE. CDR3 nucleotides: TGTGCCAGCAGCTTGGCAGTTGGCGGGGGGCTTAGGAACGAGACCCAGTACTTC. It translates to CASSLAVGGGLRNETQYF.

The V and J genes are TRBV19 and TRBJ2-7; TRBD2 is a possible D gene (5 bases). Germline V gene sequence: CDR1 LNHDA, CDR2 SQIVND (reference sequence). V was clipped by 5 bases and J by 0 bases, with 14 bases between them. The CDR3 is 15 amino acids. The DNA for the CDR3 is TGTGCCAGTAGTCCCAGGACTTTTAGCTCCTACGAGCAGTACTTC. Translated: CASSPRTFSSYEQYF.

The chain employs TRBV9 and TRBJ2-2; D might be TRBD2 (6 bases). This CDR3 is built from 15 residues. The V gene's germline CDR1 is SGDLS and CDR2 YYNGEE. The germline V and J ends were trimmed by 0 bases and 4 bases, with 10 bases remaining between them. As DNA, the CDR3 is TGTGCCAGCAGCGTAGTTCAGGAGGGCACCGGGGAGCTGTTTTTT. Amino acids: CASSVVQEGTGELFF.

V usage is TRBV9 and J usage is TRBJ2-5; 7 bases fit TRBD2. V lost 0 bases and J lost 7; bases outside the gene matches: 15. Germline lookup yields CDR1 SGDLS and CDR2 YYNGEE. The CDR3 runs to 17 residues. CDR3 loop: CASSVEASGPSLGTQYF. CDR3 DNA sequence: TGTGCCAGCAGCGTAGAGGCTAGCGGACCAAGTCTGGGGACCCAGTACTTC.

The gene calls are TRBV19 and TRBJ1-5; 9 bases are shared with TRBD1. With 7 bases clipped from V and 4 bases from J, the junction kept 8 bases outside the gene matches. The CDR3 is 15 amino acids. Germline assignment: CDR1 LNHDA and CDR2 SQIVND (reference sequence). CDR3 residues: CASTSRTGANQPQHF. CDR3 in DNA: TGTGCCAGTACCTCACGGACAGGGGCTAATCAGCCCCAGCATTTT.

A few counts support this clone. The CDR3 nucleotides read TGCGCCAGCAGCCCCACAGGGCCTAACTATGGCTACACCTTC. Its translation: CASSPTGPNYGYTF. This chain uses TRBV4-1 with TRBJ1-2, with a weak D call TRBD1 (6 bases). V lost 4 bases and J lost 0, with 9 bases in between. CDR1 is MGHRA and CDR2 is YSYEKL in the germline V gene. The CDR3 totals 14 residues.

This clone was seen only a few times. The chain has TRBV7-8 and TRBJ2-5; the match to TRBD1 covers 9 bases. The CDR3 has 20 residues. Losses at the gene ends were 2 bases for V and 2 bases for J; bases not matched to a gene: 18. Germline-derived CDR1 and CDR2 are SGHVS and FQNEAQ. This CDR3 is CASSLPQLVQTGGFQETQYF. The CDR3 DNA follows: TGTGCCAGCAGCTTACCCCAGTTGGTTCAGACAGGGGGATTTCAAGAGACCCAGTACTTC.

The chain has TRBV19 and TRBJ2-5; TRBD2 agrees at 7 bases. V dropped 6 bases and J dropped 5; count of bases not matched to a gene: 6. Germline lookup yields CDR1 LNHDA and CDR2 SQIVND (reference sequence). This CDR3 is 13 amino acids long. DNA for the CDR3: TGTGCCAGTAGGTTCGGGGGGAAGGAGACCCAGTACTTC. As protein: CASRFGGKETQYF.

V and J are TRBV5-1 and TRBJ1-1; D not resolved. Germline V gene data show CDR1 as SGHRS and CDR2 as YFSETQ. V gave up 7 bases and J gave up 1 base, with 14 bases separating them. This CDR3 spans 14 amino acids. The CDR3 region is CASFDLRENTEAFF. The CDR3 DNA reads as TGCGCCAGCTTCGACCTACGGGAGAACACTGAAGCTTTCTTT.

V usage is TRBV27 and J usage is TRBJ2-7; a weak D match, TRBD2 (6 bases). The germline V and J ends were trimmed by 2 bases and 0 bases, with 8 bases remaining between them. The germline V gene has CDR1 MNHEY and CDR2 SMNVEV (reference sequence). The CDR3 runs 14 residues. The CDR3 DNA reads TGTGCCAGCAGTTTAGAGGGAGGCTCCTACGAGCAGTACTTC. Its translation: CASSLEGGSYEQYF.

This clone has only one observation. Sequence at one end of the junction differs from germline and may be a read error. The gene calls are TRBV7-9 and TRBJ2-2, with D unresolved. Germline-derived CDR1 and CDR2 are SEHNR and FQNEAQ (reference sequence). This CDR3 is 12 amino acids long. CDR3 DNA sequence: TGTTCCAGCAGCAACCAGGACGGGGAGCTGTTTTTT. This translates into CSSSNQDGELFF. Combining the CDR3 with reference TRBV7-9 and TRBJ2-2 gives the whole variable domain DTGVSQNPRHKITKRGQNVTFRCDPISEHNRLYWYRQTLGQGPEFLTYFQNEAQLEKSRLLSDRFSAERPKGSFSTLEIQRTEQGDSAMYLCSSSNQDGELFFGEGSRLTVL.

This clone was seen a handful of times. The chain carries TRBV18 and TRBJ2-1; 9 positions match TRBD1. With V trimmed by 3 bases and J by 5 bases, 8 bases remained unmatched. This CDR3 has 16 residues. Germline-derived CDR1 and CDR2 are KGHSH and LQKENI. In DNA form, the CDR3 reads TGTGCCAGCTCACCTGCCCCGGGACAGGGTCACAATGAGCAGTTCTTC. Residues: CASSPAPGQGHNEQFF.

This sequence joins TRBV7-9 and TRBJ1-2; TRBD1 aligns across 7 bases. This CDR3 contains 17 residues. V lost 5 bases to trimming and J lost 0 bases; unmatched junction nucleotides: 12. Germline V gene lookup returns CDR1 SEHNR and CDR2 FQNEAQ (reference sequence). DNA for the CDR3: TGTGCCAGCAGCCCCCCGGGGACAGCAATAGCTAACTATGGCTACACCTTC. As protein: CASSPPGTAIANYGYTF.

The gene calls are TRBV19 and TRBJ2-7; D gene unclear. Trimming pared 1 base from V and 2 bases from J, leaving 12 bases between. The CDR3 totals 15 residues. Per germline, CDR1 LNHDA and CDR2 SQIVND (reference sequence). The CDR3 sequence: CASSIGQAPTYEQYF. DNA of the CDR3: TGTGCCAGTAGTATAGGGCAGGCCCCGACCTACGAGCAGTACTTC.

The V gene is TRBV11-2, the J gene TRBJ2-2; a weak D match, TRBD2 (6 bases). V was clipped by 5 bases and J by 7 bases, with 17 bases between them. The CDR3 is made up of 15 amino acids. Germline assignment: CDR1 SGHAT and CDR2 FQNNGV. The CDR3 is CASSLNAGHGGELFF. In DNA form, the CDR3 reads TGTGCCAGCAGCCTCAACGCGGGGCACGGCGGGGAGCTGTTTTTT.

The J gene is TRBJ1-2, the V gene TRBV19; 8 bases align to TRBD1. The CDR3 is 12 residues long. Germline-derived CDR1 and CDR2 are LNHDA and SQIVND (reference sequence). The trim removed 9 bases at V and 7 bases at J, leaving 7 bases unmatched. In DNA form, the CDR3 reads TGTGCCAGCTCGACAGGGGTCCGTGGCTACACCTTC. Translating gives CASSTGVRGYTF.

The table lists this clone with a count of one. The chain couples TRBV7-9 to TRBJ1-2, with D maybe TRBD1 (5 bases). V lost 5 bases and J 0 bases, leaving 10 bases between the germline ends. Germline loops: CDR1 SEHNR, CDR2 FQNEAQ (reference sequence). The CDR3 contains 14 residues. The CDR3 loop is CASSPTGANYGYTF. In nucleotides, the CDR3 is TGTGCCAGCAGCCCGACGGGGGCTAACTATGGCTACACCTTC.

The CDR3 nucleotides are TGTGCCAGTAGTATAGAGGTCGCGGGGGCTGAGCAGTTCTTC. Translating it yields CASSIEVAGAEQFF. This sequence joins TRBV19 and TRBJ2-1; D possibly corresponds to TRBD2 (7 bases). Germline V gene lookup returns CDR1 LNHDA and CDR2 SQIVND (reference sequence). The CDR3 extends over 14 amino acids. V was trimmed by 0 bases and J by 9 bases, leaving 12 bases between them.

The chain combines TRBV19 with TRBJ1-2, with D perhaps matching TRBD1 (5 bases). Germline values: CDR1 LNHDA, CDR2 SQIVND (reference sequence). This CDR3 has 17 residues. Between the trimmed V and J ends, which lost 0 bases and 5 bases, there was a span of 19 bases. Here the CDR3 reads CASSIDPRGSGRYGYTF. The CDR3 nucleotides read TGTGCCAGTAGTATAGATCCCCGCGGTTCAGGGCGGTATGGCTACACCTTC.

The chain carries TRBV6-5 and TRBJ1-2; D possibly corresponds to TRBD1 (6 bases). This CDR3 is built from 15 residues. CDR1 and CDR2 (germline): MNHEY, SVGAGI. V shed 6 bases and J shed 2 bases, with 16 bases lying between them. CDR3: CASSPGGAYNYGYTF. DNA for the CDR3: TGTGCCAGCAGCCCCGGGGGGGCATACAACTATGGCTACACCTTC.

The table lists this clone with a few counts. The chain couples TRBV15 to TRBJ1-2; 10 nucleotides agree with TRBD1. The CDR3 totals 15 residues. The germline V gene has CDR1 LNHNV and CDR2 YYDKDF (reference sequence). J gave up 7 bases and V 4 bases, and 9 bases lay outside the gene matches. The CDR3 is CATSTTGQGPGGYTF. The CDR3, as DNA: TGTGCCACCAGCACTACGGGACAGGGGCCTGGTGGCTACACCTTC.

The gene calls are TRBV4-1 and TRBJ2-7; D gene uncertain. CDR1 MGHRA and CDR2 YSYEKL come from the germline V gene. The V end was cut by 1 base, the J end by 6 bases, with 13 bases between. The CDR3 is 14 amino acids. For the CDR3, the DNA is TGCGCCAGCAGCCAAGTGAAAAAGAGTGGCGAGCAGTACTTC. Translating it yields CASSQVKKSGEQYF.

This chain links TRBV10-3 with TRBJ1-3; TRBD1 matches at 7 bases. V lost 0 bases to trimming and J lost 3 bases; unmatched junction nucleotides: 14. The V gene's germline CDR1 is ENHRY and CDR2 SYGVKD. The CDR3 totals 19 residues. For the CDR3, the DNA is TGTGCCATCAGTGAGTCCCTCCCAGGGGGACATAGGAATGGAAACACCATATATTTT. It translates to CAISESLPGGHRNGNTIYF.

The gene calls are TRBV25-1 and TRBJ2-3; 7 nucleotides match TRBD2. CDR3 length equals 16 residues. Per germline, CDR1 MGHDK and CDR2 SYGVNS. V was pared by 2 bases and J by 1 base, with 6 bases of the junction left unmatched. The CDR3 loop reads CASSERRGRGTDTQYF. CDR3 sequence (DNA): TGTGCCAGCAGTGAAAGGCGGGGGAGAGGCACAGATACGCAGTATTTT. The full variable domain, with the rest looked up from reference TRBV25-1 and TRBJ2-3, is EADIYQTPRYLVIGTGKKITLECSQTMGHDKMYWYQQDPGMELHLIHYSYGVNSTEKGDLSSESTVSRIRTEHFPLTLESARPSHTSQYLCASSERRGRGTDTQYFGPGTRLTVL.

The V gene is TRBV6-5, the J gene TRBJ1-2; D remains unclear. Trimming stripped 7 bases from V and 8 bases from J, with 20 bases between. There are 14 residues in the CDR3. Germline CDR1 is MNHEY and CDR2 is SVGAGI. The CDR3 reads CASTLGLTYGGYTF. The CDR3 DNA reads TGTGCCAGCACCCTAGGACTCACCTATGGGGGCTACACCTTC.

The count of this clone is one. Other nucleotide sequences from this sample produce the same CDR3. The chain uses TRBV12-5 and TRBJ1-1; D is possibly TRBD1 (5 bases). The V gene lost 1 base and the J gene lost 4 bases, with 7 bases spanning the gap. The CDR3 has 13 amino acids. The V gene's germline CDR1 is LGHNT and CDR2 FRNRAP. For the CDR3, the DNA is TGTGCTAGTGGTTTGGCGGGGGGCACTGAAGCTTTCTTT. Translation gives CASGLAGGTEAFF. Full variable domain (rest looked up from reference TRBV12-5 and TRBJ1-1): DARVTQTPRHKVTEMGQEVTMRCQPILGHNTVFWYRQTMMQGLELLAYFRNRAPLDDSGMPKDRFSAEMPDATLATLKIQPSEPRDSAVYFCASGLAGGTEAFFGQGTRLTVV.

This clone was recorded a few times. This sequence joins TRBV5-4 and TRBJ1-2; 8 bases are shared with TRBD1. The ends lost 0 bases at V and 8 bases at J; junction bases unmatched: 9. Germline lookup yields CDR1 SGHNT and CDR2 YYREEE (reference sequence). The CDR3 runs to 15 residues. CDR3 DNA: TGTGCCAGCAGCTTGGATCGGACAGGGAATAACGGCTACACCTTC. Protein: CASSLDRTGNNGYTF.

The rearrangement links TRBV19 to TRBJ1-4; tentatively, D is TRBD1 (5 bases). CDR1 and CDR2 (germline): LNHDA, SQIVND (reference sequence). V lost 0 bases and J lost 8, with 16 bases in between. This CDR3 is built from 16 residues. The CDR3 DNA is TGTGCCAGTAGTATAGATCGGGCCAGGGCCCAGGAAAAACTGTTTTTT. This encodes CASSIDRARAQEKLFF. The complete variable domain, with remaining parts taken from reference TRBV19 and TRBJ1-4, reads DGGITQSPKYLFRKEGQNVTLSCEQNLNHDAMYWYRQDPGQGLRLIYYSQIVNDFQKGDIAEGYSVSREKKESFPLTVTSAQKNPTAFYLCASSIDRARAQEKLFFGSGTQLSVL.

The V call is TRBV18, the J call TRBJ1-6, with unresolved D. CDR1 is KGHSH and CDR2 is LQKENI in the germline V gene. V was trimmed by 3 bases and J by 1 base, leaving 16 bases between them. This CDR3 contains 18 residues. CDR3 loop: CASSPREGERSYNSPLHF. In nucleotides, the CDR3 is TGTGCCAGCTCACCCCGGGAGGGAGAGCGGTCCTATAATTCACCCCTCCACTTT.